Below, 11 T cell receptor beta chains from the same sample are listed, as sequenced in a study of T cells in Graves' hyperthyroidism and ophthalmopathy. Amplification of TCR beta CDR3 regions was performed using RNA transcripts as template. RT-PCR in the first round (using the HTBI primer set) targeted the TCR CDR3. TCRdb independently ran MiXCR on the multiplex PCR reads; one entry per CDR3 protein. This sample has approximately 430,000 distinct CDR3 sequences, with about 15% found just once. Sequenced material: blood. The receptors come from a woman under 30 with Graves' hyperthyroidism.

The chain recombines TRBV7-2 with TRBJ2-7; 7 bases match TRBD2. Germline lookup yields CDR1 SGHTA and CDR2 FQGNSA. The CDR3 is 17 residues long. V lost 2 bases to trimming and J lost 5 bases; unmatched junction nucleotides: 15. CDR3 residues: CASSLRQAGPSPNEQYF. The DNA for the CDR3 is TGTGCCAGCAGCTTAAGACAAGCGGGGCCCTCCCCTAACGAGCAGTACTTC.

The gene calls are TRBV27 and TRBJ1-6; D perhaps matches TRBD1 (5 bases). Germline V gene sequence: CDR1 MNHEY, CDR2 SMNVEV (reference sequence). Trimming pared 6 bases from V and 3 bases from J, leaving 15 bases between. The CDR3 contains 16 residues. CDR3 loop: CASRGLGRGYNSPLHF. In DNA, the CDR3 is TGTGCCAGCAGGGGACTCGGTCGGGGCTATAATTCACCCCTCCACTTT.

A word on this clonotype: An end of the junction does not agree with germline; a read error may underlie this. The chain couples TRBV5-1 to TRBJ1-4; no reliable D call. In germline, CDR1 is SGHRS, CDR2 YFSETQ. This CDR3 contains 14 residues. CDR3 DNA: TGTGCCAGCAGCTTCCGTGGGAGGGATGAAAAACTGTTTTTT. It translates to CASSFRGRDEKLFF.

This clonotype was counted many times. The chain recombines TRBV27 with TRBJ1-2, with TRBD1 identical over 7 bases. CDR1 is MNHEY and CDR2 is SMNVEV in the germline V gene (reference sequence). The CDR3 runs to 14 residues. The ends lost 5 bases at V and 4 bases at J; junction bases unmatched: 7. CDR3 sequence: CASSKDRTSYGYTF. CDR3 DNA sequence: TGTGCCAGCAGTAAGGACAGGACCAGCTATGGCTACACCTTC.

This clonotype has a count of ten or more. The V call is TRBV7-2, the J call TRBJ1-1; a weak D match, TRBD1 (5 bases). The germline V gene has CDR1 SGHTA and CDR2 FQGNSA. This CDR3 is built from 15 residues. V lost 5 bases and J 1 base, leaving 14 bases between the germline ends. CDR3 nucleotide sequence: TGTGCCAGCAGCGGTGAAGGAGGGGCGAACACTGAAGCTTTCTTT. This translates into CASSGEGGANTEAFF.

In this sample, this clonotype turned up many times. The chain combines TRBV3-1 with TRBJ2-1, with a tentative D call TRBD2 (5 bases). The length of the CDR3 is 15 residues. The V end lost 4 bases, the J end lost 3 bases, and 13 bases lay between the germline ends. CDR1 is LGHDT and CDR2 is YNNKEL in the germline V gene (reference sequence). The CDR3 DNA is TGTGCCAGCAGCCCCCCCGGCGGAGGCTACAATGAGCAGTTCTTC. It translates to CASSPPGGGYNEQFF.

The chain couples TRBV4-3 to TRBJ1-1, with D maybe TRBD1 (5 bases). The CDR3 loop spans 16 amino acids. With 0 bases removed from V and 4 bases from J, the gap between germline ends came to 15 bases. Germline loops: CDR1 LGHNA, CDR2 YSLEER. The CDR3 region is CASSQDRGVGITEAFF. DNA for the CDR3: TGCGCCAGCAGCCAAGATCGAGGGGTGGGAATCACTGAAGCTTTCTTT.

This clonotype was counted at least ten times. The chain uses TRBV11-2 and TRBJ1-1; TRBD1 might be the D (5 bases). Germline-derived CDR1 and CDR2 are SGHAT and FQNNGV. Trimming removed 3 bases from V and 1 base from J, with 9 bases in between. The CDR3 sequence is 14 residues long. CDR3: CASSFKGTNTEAFF. The CDR3 coding sequence is TGTGCCAGCAGCTTCAAGGGGACGAACACTGAAGCTTTCTTT.

This clonotype was picked up many times. The chain couples TRBV5-1 to TRBJ1-2; 9 nucleotides match TRBD1. Germline V gives CDR1 SGHRS, CDR2 YFSETQ. Losses at the gene ends were 1 base for V and 4 bases for J; bases not matched to a gene: 5. CDR3 length: 15 amino acids. In DNA, the CDR3 is TGCGCCAGCAGCTTGAACAGGGGGCCAACCTATGGCTACACCTTC. It specifies CASSLNRGPTYGYTF. The entire variable domain, with the rest obtained from reference TRBV5-1 and TRBJ1-2, is as follows: KAGVTQTPRYLIKTRGQQVTLSCSPISGHRSVSWYQQTPGQGLQFLFEYFSETQRNKGNFPGRFSGRQFSNSRSEMNVSTLELGDSALYLCASSLNRGPTYGYTFGSGTRLTVV.

This clonotype came up a few times. The rearrangement joins TRBV7-3 to TRBJ2-1; 12 bases are a match to TRBD2. Per the germline V gene, CDR1 is SGHTA and CDR2 is FQGTGA. V shed 1 base and J 9 bases; nucleotides not matched to a gene: 7. This CDR3 region has 16 residues. CDR3 in DNA: TGTGCCAGCAGCTTAAGTAGACTAGCGGGAGTGACTGAGCAGTTCTTC. Amino acid sequence: CASSLSRLAGVTEQFF. Variable domain in full (rest from reference TRBV7-3 and TRBJ2-1): GAGVSQTPSNKVTEKGKYVELRCDPISGHTALYWYRQSLGQGPEFLIYFQGTGAADDSGLPNDRFFAVRPEGSVSTLKIQRTERGDSAVYLCASSLSRLAGVTEQFFGPGTRLTVL.

This clonotype has only a few counts. With a much larger clone just one base away, this may be a read error. The CDR3 loop is CASSVRQGRPNQPQHF. CDR3 coding DNA: TGTGCCAGCAGTGTGCGCCAGGGACGGCCAAATCAGCCCCAGCATTTT. V is TRBV6-2 or TRBV6-3 and J is TRBJ1-5; tentatively, D is TRBD1 (5 bases). The CDR3 length is 16 residues. CDR1 is MNHEY and CDR2 is SVGEGT in the germline V gene. The ends were cut back, 5 bases at V and 4 bases at J, with 18 bases in the middle.